Below are 23 T cell receptor beta chains sequenced from a single sample in a study of blood T cell repertoires in COVID-19. Repertoires were generated with immunoSEQ multiplex PCR, while TCRdb's copy carries only in-frame clones and drops some. The profile covers 150,000 to 200,000 clones, with approximately 81% appearing a single time and roughly 8.6% taken by the ten largest. Sequencing was done on a sample of PBMCs or T cells enriched from blood (not recorded which). Every receptor here comes from a woman in her forties or fifties who had recovered from COVID-19.

For this clone: The junction differs from germline at one of its ends, possibly a read error. V gene TRBV2 combines with J gene TRBJ2-4, with 11 bases that match TRBD2. Germline assignment: CDR1 SNHLY and CDR2 FYNNEI. This CDR3 comprises 12 residues. CDR3 region: CASALAGARPWF. The CDR3 nucleotides are TGTGCCAGCGCACTAGCGGGAGCCCGTCCTTGGTTC.

This clone showed up just a few times. This chain links TRBV29-1 with TRBJ1-2; 7 bases match TRBD1. CDR1 and CDR2 from the germline V gene are SQVTM and ANQGSEA. V shed 0 bases, J shed 5 bases, and the junction held 6 bases outside the gene matches. CDR3 length: 14 residues. The chain's CDR3 is CSVEDWGTAYGYTF. CDR3 nucleotide sequence: TGCAGCGTTGAAGATTGGGGGACAGCTTATGGCTACACCTTC.

The chain employs TRBV19 and TRBJ2-7; tentatively, D is TRBD1 (5 bases). V was cut by 4 bases and J by 2 bases, with 18 bases left in between. Germline V CDR1 and CDR2: LNHDA, SQIVND (reference sequence). CDR3 length equals 16 residues. Here the CDR3 reads CASSNSLGLGAYEQYF. The CDR3 coding sequence is TGTGCCAGTAGTAACTCCCTTGGGCTAGGGGCCTACGAGCAGTACTTC.

The V call is TRBV27, the J call TRBJ2-1; D perhaps matches TRBD2 (6 bases). The germline CDR1 and CDR2 sequences are MNHEY and SMNVEV (reference sequence). Trimming left V 7 bases short and J 15 bases short, with 28 bases between. The CDR3 consists of 15 residues. The DNA for the CDR3 is TGTGCCAGCAATATCGCCGGGAGCCGGACATCCCAGGTGTTCTTC. Its protein product is CASNIAGSRTSQVFF.

The CDR3 nucleotides are TGTGCCAGCAGTGAAGGGGGCGAGCAGTTCTTC. This sequence encodes CASSEGGEQFF. The gene calls are TRBV2 and TRBJ2-1; D possibly corresponds to TRBD1 (5 bases). CDR3 length equals 11 residues. The V gene lost 1 base and the J gene lost 10 bases, with 5 bases spanning the gap. The V gene's germline CDR1 is SNHLY and CDR2 FYNNEI.

The chain uses TRBV3-1 (or the pseudogene TRBV3-2) and TRBJ1-3, with a weak D call TRBD1 (6 bases). Trimming removed 8 bases from V and 2 bases from J, with 13 bases in between. CDR1 and CDR2 from the germline V gene are LGHDT and YNNKEL (reference sequence). The CDR3 length is 14 residues. The CDR3 is CASGNRVTGNTIYF. CDR3 coding DNA: TGTGCCAGCGGCAACAGGGTCACTGGAAACACCATATATTTT.

The gene calls are TRBV27 and TRBJ1-5; 9 nucleotides line up with TRBD1. CDR3 size: 14 residues. The junction had 2 bases not matched to a gene; V was cut back by 5 bases and J by 3 bases. Germline V lookup: CDR1 MNHEY, CDR2 SMNVEV (reference sequence). CDR3 sequence: CASSGQGFNQPQHF. The CDR3 DNA reads as TGTGCCAGCAGTGGACAGGGGTTCAATCAGCCCCAGCATTTT.

In this sample, this clone turned up once. The rearrangement links TRBV11-3 to TRBJ2-1, with 9 positions matching TRBD2. The CDR3 is 17 residues long. Looked up from germline, CDR1 is SGHNT and CDR2 is YENEEA. The V gene end was trimmed by 1 base and the J gene end by 4 bases; junction bases not matched to a gene: 8. The CDR3 loop is CASSLGLRAGGYNEQFF. The DNA for the CDR3 is TGTGCCAGCAGCTTAGGTCTCCGAGCGGGGGGATACAATGAGCAGTTCTTC.

The chain links TRBV27 to TRBJ2-7; 9 bases agree with TRBD1. The CDR3 spans 14 residues. The V and J ends lost 6 bases and 2 bases, in that order; junction bases with no gene match: 5. The V gene's germline CDR1 is MNHEY and CDR2 SMNVEV (reference sequence). The CDR3 reads CASRAGQGTYEQYF. The CDR3 region has the DNA TGTGCCAGCAGAGCGGGACAGGGAACCTACGAGCAGTACTTC.

V gene TRBV4-2 combines with J gene TRBJ2-5; no clear D. The germline V gene has CDR1 LGHNA and CDR2 YNFKEQ. V shed 4 bases and J shed 2 bases, with 8 bases lying between them. The CDR3 runs to 13 residues. CDR3 protein: CASSPLQQETQYF. As DNA, the CDR3 is TGTGCCAGCAGCCCCCTACAGCAAGAGACCCAGTACTTC.

The chain uses TRBV7-9 and TRBJ2-2; 7 nucleotides match TRBD1. From germline, CDR1 is SEHNR and CDR2 FQNEAQ (reference sequence). V was clipped by 5 bases and J by 7 bases; unmatched bases: 16. The CDR3 runs 17 residues. CDR3 bases: TGTGCCAGCAGCCCAACTACGACAGGGACCATGCTCGGGGAGCTGTTTTTT. It is translated as CASSPTTTGTMLGELFF. Variable domain in full (rest from reference TRBV7-9 and TRBJ2-2): DTGVSQNPRHKITKRGQNVTFRCDPISEHNRLYWYRQTLGQGPEFLTYFQNEAQLEKSRLLSDRFSAERPKGSFSTLEIQRTEQGDSAMYLCASSPTTTGTMLGELFFGEGSRLTVL.

V gene TRBV3-1 (or the pseudogene TRBV3-2) combines with J gene TRBJ1-6; D call uncertain. This CDR3 has 15 residues. Germline assignment: CDR1 LGHDT and CDR2 YNNKEL (reference sequence). V was trimmed by 1 base and J by 7 bases, leaving 11 bases between them. CDR3 bases: TGTGCCAGCAGCCAAGCAGGTCAGAAGAATTCACCCCTCCACTTT. This codes for CASSQAGQKNSPLHF.

This clone was counted a single time. V usage is TRBV7-9 and J usage is TRBJ1-2; D call uncertain. The germline CDR1 and CDR2 sequences are SEHNR and FQNEAQ (reference sequence). The germline V and J ends were trimmed by 5 bases and 4 bases, with 11 bases remaining between them. The CDR3 length is 13 residues. CDR3 in DNA: TGTGCCAGCAGCCAAAGTATAGTCTATGGCTACACCTTC. It yields the protein CASSQSIVYGYTF.

The V gene is TRBV7-2, the J gene TRBJ2-3, with TRBD2 as a possible D gene (5 bases). V gave up 3 bases and J gave up 2 bases, with 12 bases separating them. Germline CDR1 and CDR2: SGHTA and FQGNSA. This CDR3 comprises 15 residues. The CDR3 region has the DNA TGTGCCAGCAGCTTTTCCCCGGGGATCACAGATACGCAGTATTTT. It codes for CASSFSPGITDTQYF.

The CDR3 coding sequence is TGTGCCAGCAGCGCACAGGGGGCGGTAGATACGCAGTATTTT. Protein: CASSAQGAVDTQYF. This sequence joins TRBV7-2 and TRBJ2-3; 9 nucleotides align to TRBD1. The V gene's germline CDR1 is SGHTA and CDR2 FQGNSA. The V and J ends lost 5 bases and 5 bases, in that order; junction bases with no gene match: 5. This CDR3 region has 14 residues.

This clone was detected only once. The chain carries TRBV6-5 and TRBJ2-7; TRBD1 aligns across 10 bases. The germline V gene encodes CDR1 MNHEY and CDR2 SVGAGI. The CDR3 totals 13 residues. V gave up 6 bases and J gave up 5 bases; unmatched junction bases: 4. The CDR3 sequence is CASRGQGRNEQYF. The CDR3 bases are TGTGCCAGCAGGGGACAGGGGAGGAACGAGCAGTACTTC.

The chain combines TRBV6-5 with TRBJ2-1; 7 bases map to TRBD1. Trimming at V came to 6 bases and at J to 7 bases, leaving 9 bases not matched to a gene. The CDR3 is 14 residues long. Per the germline V gene, CDR1 is MNHEY and CDR2 is SVGAGI. CDR3 amino acids: CASRGQTAFNEQFF. The DNA for the CDR3 is TGTGCCAGCAGGGGACAGACGGCTTTTAATGAGCAGTTCTTC.

In its sample, this clone was seen a few times. The chain has TRBV19 and TRBJ1-1; weak D call: TRBD1 (5 bases). V lost 3 bases, J lost 2 bases, and 19 bases lay in between. This CDR3 has 17 residues. The germline gives CDR1 LNHDA, CDR2 SQIVND (reference sequence). The CDR3 DNA reads TGTGCCAGTAGTATGAGAAATCTCAGGGTGACCAACACTGAAGCTTTCTTT. It codes for CASSMRNLRVTNTEAFF.

This clone has at least ten counts. This rearrangement joins TRBV4-2 to TRBJ1-1; D is uncertain. CDR1 and CDR2 from the germline V gene are LGHNA and YNFKEQ. The CDR3 has 11 residues. V was clipped by 1 base and J by 7 bases, with 4 bases between them. The CDR3 loop is CASSQAGEAFF. The CDR3 nucleotides read TGTGCCAGCAGCCAAGCCGGTGAAGCTTTCTTT.

V usage is TRBV3-1 (or the pseudogene TRBV3-2) and J usage is TRBJ1-2; a weak D match, TRBD1 (5 bases). The CDR3 loop spans 13 amino acids. The V gene's germline CDR1 is LGHDT and CDR2 YNNKEL (reference sequence). The germline V and J ends were trimmed by 2 bases and 7 bases, with 11 bases remaining between them. CDR3 nucleotide sequence: TGTGCCAGCAGCCAACAGGGTTATGGTGGCTACACCTTC. Its protein product is CASSQQGYGGYTF.

V is TRBV9 and J is TRBJ1-4; 8 bases map to TRBD1. V lost 0 bases, J lost 4 bases, and 8 bases stayed unmatched. CDR1 is SGDLS, CDR2 YYNGEE, per germline. The CDR3 covers 17 residues. CDR3 in amino acids: CASSVGRGRSLNEKLFF. The CDR3 DNA reads TGTGCCAGCAGCGTAGGCAGGGGGCGATCCCTTAATGAAAAACTGTTTTTT. The whole variable domain, remainder taken from reference TRBV9 and TRBJ1-4, is DSGVTQTPKHLITATGQRVTLRCSPRSGDLSVYWYQQSLDQGLQFLIQYYNGEERAKGNILERFSAQQFPDLHSELNLSSLELGDSALYFCASSVGRGRSLNEKLFFGSGTQLSVL.

This clone was seen a handful of times. The J gene is TRBJ1-1, the V gene TRBV7-9, with no clear D. Trimming took off 3 bases at V and 10 bases at J, with 9 bases between the two ends. The V gene's germline CDR1 is SEHNR and CDR2 FQNEAQ (reference sequence). The CDR3 has 11 amino acids. The DNA of the CDR3 is TGTGCCAGCAGCTTTCGAGGGCTAGCTTTCTTT. Protein product: CASSFRGLAFF.

The chain uses TRBV19 and TRBJ1-2, with 10 bases aligning to TRBD1. Germline loops: CDR1 LNHDA, CDR2 SQIVND (reference sequence). The V and J ends lost 4 bases and 7 bases, in that order; junction bases with no gene match: 15. The CDR3 contains 17 residues. The CDR3 here is CASSSGDRGRLQAGYTF. The CDR3 coding sequence is TGTGCCAGTAGTAGTGGCGACAGGGGGCGTCTCCAGGCTGGCTACACCTTC.